Following are 24 T cell receptor beta chains from one sample sequenced in a study of response to subunit inactivated influenza vaccine. TCRdb fed the RT-PCR reads into MiXCR, producing one record per CDR3 protein. The sample lists roughly 500,000 distinct CDR3 sequences; approximately 22% were seen once. These records were also assigned to another study, of T cells expressing NK-cell markers. That paper notes: It was by 5'RACE template switching with UMIs that TCR beta cDNA was made.

The sample in question was CD4+ T cells sorted from PBMCs, obtained 11 to 12 days after vaccination. The receptors were gathered from a man in his fifties who received an inactivated influenza vaccine.

This clonotype was counted between two and nine times. V and J are TRBV6-5 and TRBJ1-6; D is ambiguous. CDR1 and CDR2 (germline): MNHEY, SVGAGI. V was pared by 2 bases and J by 8 bases, with 7 bases between. The CDR3 length is 13 residues. The CDR3 loop reads CASSYRVDSPLHF. For the CDR3, the DNA is TGTGCCAGCAGTTACAGGGTTGATTCACCCCTCCACTTT.

The chain links TRBV11-2 to TRBJ2-5; no clear D gene. Germline V gives CDR1 SGHAT, CDR2 FQNNGV. V shed 8 bases and J shed 2 bases, with 21 bases lying between them. The CDR3 length is 16 residues. The CDR3 sequence is CASRVSGVQFQETQYF. CDR3 sequence (DNA): TGTGCCAGCCGCGTTTCAGGAGTACAATTTCAAGAGACCCAGTACTTC. Full variable domain (remainder filled in from reference TRBV11-2 and TRBJ2-5): EAGVAQSPRYKIIEKRQSVAFWCNPISGHATLYWYQQILGQGPKLLIQFQNNGVVDDSQLPKDRFSAERLKGVDSTLKIQPAKLEDSAVYLCASRVSGVQFQETQYFGPGTRLLVL.

This clonotype was observed a few times. The J gene is TRBJ1-5, the V gene TRBV7-2; D is unclear. The germline V gene encodes CDR1 SGHTA and CDR2 FQGNSA. This CDR3 has 13 residues. Trimming removed 4 bases at V and 7 bases at J, with 11 bases between. For the CDR3, the DNA is TGTGCCAGCAGCTCGGGTATGATCCAGCCCCAGCATTTT. Translation gives CASSSGMIQPQHF.

This clonotype was seen only a few times. The chain uses TRBV7-9 and TRBJ1-5; TRBD1 agrees at 7 bases. The CDR3 extends over 12 amino acids. Germline V gene data show CDR1 as SEHNR and CDR2 as FQNEAQ (reference sequence). The V and J ends lost 5 bases and 10 bases, in that order; junction bases with no gene match: 5. The CDR3 nucleotides read TGTGCCAGCAGCCGGGACAGTCAACCCCAGCATTTT. It specifies CASSRDSQPQHF.

The V call is TRBV21-1, the J call TRBJ2-5; the DNA was not compared with TRBD1, the D call given in the table. TRBV21-1 is shown as a pseudogene. This CDR3 spans 15 amino acids. The CDR3 DNA follows: TGTGCCGGCAGCAACCGGGACAGGCCCCACGAGACCCAGTACTTC. This gives the protein CAGSNRDRPHETQYF.

The CDR3 reads CSATPTSGGSHVVYTQYF. The CDR3 DNA sequence: TGCAGTGCTACGCCGACTAGCGGGGGGTCCCACGTAGTGTATACGCAGTATTTT. The rearrangement uses TRBV20-1 and TRBJ2-3; 13 bases agree with TRBD2. Trimming cost V 4 bases and J 7 bases; bases outside gene matches: 17. In germline, CDR1 is DFQATT, CDR2 SNEGSKA (reference sequence). The CDR3 has 18 amino acids.

The chain carries TRBV27 and TRBJ1-5; 7 nucleotides align to TRBD1. Germline V gene data show CDR1 as MNHEY and CDR2 as SMNVEV (reference sequence). This CDR3 is 13 amino acids long. V lost 8 bases, J lost 7 bases, and 8 bases stayed unmatched. CDR3 DNA sequence: TGTGCCAGCGGTCGGACAGGTGAACAGCCCCAGCATTTT. It is translated as CASGRTGEQPQHF.

This clonotype showed up just once. The V call is TRBV5-1, the J call TRBJ2-7, with D unresolved. Between the trimmed V and J ends, which lost 0 bases and 2 bases, there was a span of 12 bases. CDR3 length: 15 residues. CDR1 and CDR2 from the germline V gene are SGHRS and YFSETQ. Written as DNA, the CDR3 is TGCGCCAGCAGCTTGGGGCCTAGGACCACCTACGAGCAGTACTTC. Translation gives CASSLGPRTTYEQYF.

This clonotype was counted a single time. This sequence joins TRBV9 and TRBJ2-5; 10 nucleotides line up with TRBD2. The CDR3 consists of 16 residues. The V gene end was trimmed by 0 bases and the J gene end by 1 base; junction bases not matched to a gene: 3. Germline V CDR1 and CDR2: SGDLS, YYNGEE. This chain's CDR3 is CASSVGVAGGQETQYF. CDR3 bases: TGTGCCAGCAGCGTAGGAGTAGCGGGAGGCCAAGAGACCCAGTACTTC.

CDR3 amino acids: CASRTSEKPQHF. CDR3 DNA sequence: TGTGCCAGCAGGACCTCCGAAAAGCCCCAGCATTTT. The chain joins TRBV28 to TRBJ1-5; unclear D gene. The CDR3 has 12 residues. Germline lookup yields CDR1 MDHEN and CDR2 SYDVKM. Trimming pared 6 bases from V and 8 bases from J, leaving 11 bases between.

The rearrangement joins TRBV20-1 to TRBJ1-6; TRBD1 aligns across 9 bases. With V trimmed by 4 bases and J by 10 bases, 8 bases remained unmatched. The CDR3 is 14 amino acids. In germline, CDR1 is DFQATT, CDR2 SNEGSKA (reference sequence). The CDR3, as DNA: TGCAGTGCTAAGACAGGGGGGATAGGATCACCCCTCCACTTT. Residues: CSAKTGGIGSPLHF.

This clonotype has ten or more counts. This chain joins TRBV29-1 and TRBJ2-3; the D gene could be TRBD1 or TRBD2 (5 bases each). Per the germline V gene, CDR1 is SQVTM and CDR2 is ANQGSEA. CDR3 length equals 13 residues. The ends were cut back, 7 bases at V and 2 bases at J, with 13 bases in the middle. CDR3 bases: TGCAGCGGGGACGCCGGACTCACAGATACGCAGTATTTT. This gives the protein CSGDAGLTDTQYF.

The chain carries TRBV4-3 and TRBJ2-3, with D unclear. The germline V and J ends were trimmed by 0 bases and 0 bases, with 7 bases remaining between them. There are 15 residues in the CDR3. Germline CDR1 reads LGHNA; CDR2 reads YSLEER. The CDR3 nucleotides read TGCGCCAGCAGCCAAGATCGTCGGAGCACAGATACGCAGTATTTT. Translating it yields CASSQDRRSTDTQYF.

Points on this clonotype: Germline is not matched at one junction end, which may reflect a read error. This chain connects TRBV7-7 to TRBJ2-3; no firm D call. The length of the CDR3 is 14 residues. CDR1 and CDR2 (germline): SSHAT, FNYEAQ (reference sequence). This CDR3 is CASSFGQNTDTQYF. In DNA, the CDR3 is TGTGCTAGCAGCTTTGGGCAGAACACAGATACGCAGTATTTT.

V is TRBV7-7 and J is TRBJ2-3; perhaps TRBD2 as D (6 bases). V was pared by 5 bases and J by 0 bases, with 9 bases between. This CDR3 contains 14 residues. Germline loops: CDR1 SSHAT, CDR2 FNYEAQ (reference sequence). In DNA, the CDR3 is TGTGCCAGCAGCCAAAGCGGGAGCACAGATACGCAGTATTTT. Protein sequence: CASSQSGSTDTQYF.

J is TRBJ1-4 and V is TRBV27; 11 bases are a match to TRBD1. J gave up 11 bases and V 5 bases, and 10 bases lay outside the gene matches. The germline CDR1 and CDR2 sequences are MNHEY and SMNVEV (reference sequence). This CDR3 region has 15 residues. The CDR3 loop is CASSLHLGQGVKLFF. CDR3 coding DNA: TGTGCCAGCAGTCTACACCTGGGACAGGGGGTTAAACTGTTTTTT.

This clonotype has ten or more counts. The chain recombines TRBV4-2 with TRBJ2-1; TRBD2 is a possible D gene (6 bases). This CDR3 has 17 amino acids. Trimming left V 0 bases short and J 9 bases short, with 21 bases between. From germline, CDR1 is LGHNA and CDR2 YNFKEQ. The CDR3 DNA is TGTGCCAGCAGCCAAGATATTAGGAGGGTCCAAGGGAGTGAGCAGTTCTTC. It is translated as CASSQDIRRVQGSEQFF.

Here the CDR3 DNA reads TGTGCCAGCAGCTTACGTCCTTCGAGCTCTGGGGCCAACGTCCTGACTTTC. Amino acid sequence: CASSLRPSSSGANVLTF. The chain links TRBV7-8 to TRBJ2-6; no reliable D call. Germline V CDR1 and CDR2: SGHVS, FQNEAQ. This CDR3 is built from 17 residues. The V end was cut by 2 bases, the J end by 0 bases, with 11 bases between.

In its sample, this clonotype was seen many times. The chain links TRBV6-2 or TRBV6-3 to TRBJ1-1; TRBD1 agrees at 9 bases. V lost 7 bases, J lost 10 bases, and 7 bases stayed unmatched. The CDR3 runs to 12 residues. Germline V gene sequence: CDR1 MNHEY, CDR2 SVGEGT. The CDR3 DNA sequence: TGTGCCAGCAACCGGGGACAGGGAGGAGCTTTCTTT. It codes for CASNRGQGGAFF.

This clonotype was seen a handful of times. The gene calls are TRBV24-1 and TRBJ2-2; D not certain. The CDR3 totals 16 residues. Germline V gene data show CDR1 as KGHDR and CDR2 as SFDVKD. The V and J ends lost 0 bases and 0 bases respectively, with 7 bases between them. The CDR3 nucleotides are TGTGCCACCAGTGATTTGCGGCAGGCGAACACCGGGGAGCTGTTTTTT. Its protein product is CATSDLRQANTGELFF.

This clonotype occurred a few times. The chain employs TRBV3-1 and TRBJ1-4; the D gene is possibly TRBD1 (5 bases). The CDR3 loop spans 15 amino acids. The germline V and J ends were trimmed by 0 bases and 9 bases, with 14 bases remaining between them. Germline CDR1 and CDR2: LGHDT and YNNKEL (reference sequence). The CDR3 sequence is CASSQDTTPGQKLFF. In DNA form, the CDR3 reads TGTGCCAGCAGCCAAGATACGACTCCGGGACAAAAACTGTTTTTT. The full variable domain, rest sourced from reference TRBV3-1 and TRBJ1-4, is DTAVSQTPKYLVTQMGNDKSIKCEQNLGHDTMYWYKQDSKKFLKIMFSYNNKELIINETVPNRFSPKSPDKAHLNLHINSLELGDSAVYFCASSQDTTPGQKLFFGSGTQLSVL.

This clonotype was observed a handful of times. This sequence joins TRBV12-3 or TRBV12-4 and TRBJ1-5; D not resolved. This CDR3 spans 13 amino acids. Between the trimmed V and J ends, which lost 11 bases and 3 bases, there was a span of 14 bases. The CDR3 here is CASQFGSNQPQHF. For the CDR3, the DNA is TGTGCCTCCCAGTTTGGTTCCAATCAGCCCCAGCATTTT.

The chain is built from TRBV9 and TRBJ2-7, with D maybe TRBD2 (6 bases). Trimming removed 0 bases at V and 4 bases at J, with 14 bases between. Germline loops: CDR1 SGDLS, CDR2 YYNGEE. The CDR3 contains 15 residues. The CDR3: CASSVEPGGGYEQYF. In DNA form, the CDR3 reads TGTGCCAGCAGCGTAGAACCCGGGGGTGGGTACGAGCAGTACTTC.

The rearrangement links TRBV7-2 to TRBJ1-5; unclear D gene. CDR3 length: 15 amino acids. Trimming pared 6 bases from V and 1 base from J, leaving 13 bases between. Germline loops: CDR1 SGHTA, CDR2 FQGNSA. Here the CDR3 reads CASSSRGNSNQPQHF. The CDR3 coding sequence is TGTGCCAGCAGTTCTCGGGGAAACAGCAATCAGCCCCAGCATTTT.